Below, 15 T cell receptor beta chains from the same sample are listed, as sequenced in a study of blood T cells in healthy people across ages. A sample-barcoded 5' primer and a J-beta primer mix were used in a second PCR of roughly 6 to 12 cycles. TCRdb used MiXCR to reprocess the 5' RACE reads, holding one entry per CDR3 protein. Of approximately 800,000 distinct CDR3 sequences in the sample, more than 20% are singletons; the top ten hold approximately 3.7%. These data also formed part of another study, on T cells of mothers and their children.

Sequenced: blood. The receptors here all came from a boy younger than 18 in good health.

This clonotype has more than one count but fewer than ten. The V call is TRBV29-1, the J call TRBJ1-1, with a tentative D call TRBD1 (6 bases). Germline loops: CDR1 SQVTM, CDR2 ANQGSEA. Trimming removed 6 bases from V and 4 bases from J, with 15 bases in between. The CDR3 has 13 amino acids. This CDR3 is CSVTQGRFTEAFF. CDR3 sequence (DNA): TGCAGCGTCACACAGGGTAGGTTCACTGAAGCTTTCTTT.

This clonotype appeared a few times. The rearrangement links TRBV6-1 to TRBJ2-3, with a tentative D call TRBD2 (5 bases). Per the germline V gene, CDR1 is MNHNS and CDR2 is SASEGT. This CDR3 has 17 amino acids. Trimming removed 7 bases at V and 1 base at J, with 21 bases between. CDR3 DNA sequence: TGTGCCAGCACCTACGGGGTGGGCCCCACTGGCACAGATACGCAGTATTTT. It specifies CASTYGVGPTGTDTQYF.

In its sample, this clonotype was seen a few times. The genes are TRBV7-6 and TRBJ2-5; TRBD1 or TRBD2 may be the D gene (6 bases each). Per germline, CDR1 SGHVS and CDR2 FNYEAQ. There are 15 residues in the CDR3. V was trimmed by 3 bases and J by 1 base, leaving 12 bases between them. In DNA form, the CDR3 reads TGTGCCAGCAGCTTCGACGGAGGGGGCCAAGAGACCCAGTACTTC. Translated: CASSFDGGGQETQYF. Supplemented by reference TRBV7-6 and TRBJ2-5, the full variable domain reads GAGVSQSPRYKVTKRGQDVALRCDPISGHVSLYWYRQALGQGPEFLTYFNYEAQQDKSGLPNDRFSAERPEGSISTLTIQRTEQRDSAMYRCASSFDGGGQETQYFGPGTRLLVL.

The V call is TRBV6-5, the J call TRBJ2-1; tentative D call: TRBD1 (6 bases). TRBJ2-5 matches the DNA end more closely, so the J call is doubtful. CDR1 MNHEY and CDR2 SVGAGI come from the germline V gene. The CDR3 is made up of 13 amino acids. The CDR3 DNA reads TGTGCCAGCAGGCGGACAGCCCAAGAGACCCAGTACTTC. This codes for CASRRTAQETQYF.

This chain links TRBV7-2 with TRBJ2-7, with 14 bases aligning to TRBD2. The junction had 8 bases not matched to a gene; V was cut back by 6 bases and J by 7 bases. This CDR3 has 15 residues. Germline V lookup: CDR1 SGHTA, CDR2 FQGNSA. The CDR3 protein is CASRRRLAGGNEQYF. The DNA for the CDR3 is TGTGCCAGCAGGCGCAGACTAGCGGGAGGGAATGAGCAGTACTTC.

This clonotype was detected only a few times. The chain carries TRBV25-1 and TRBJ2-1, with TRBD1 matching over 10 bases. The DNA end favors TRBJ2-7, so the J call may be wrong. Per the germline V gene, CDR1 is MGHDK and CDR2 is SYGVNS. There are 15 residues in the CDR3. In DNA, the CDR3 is TGTGCCAGCAGTGCCGGCGGGGACAGGGGTTACGAGCAGTACTTC. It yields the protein CASSAGGDRGYEQYF.

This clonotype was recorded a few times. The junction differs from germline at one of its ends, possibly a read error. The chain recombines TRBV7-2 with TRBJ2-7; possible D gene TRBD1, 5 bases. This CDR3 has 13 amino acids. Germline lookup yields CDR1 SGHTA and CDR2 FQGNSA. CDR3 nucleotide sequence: TGTGTCAGCAGCTCCGGACACCTCTACGAGCAGTACTTC. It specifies CVSSSGHLYEQYF.

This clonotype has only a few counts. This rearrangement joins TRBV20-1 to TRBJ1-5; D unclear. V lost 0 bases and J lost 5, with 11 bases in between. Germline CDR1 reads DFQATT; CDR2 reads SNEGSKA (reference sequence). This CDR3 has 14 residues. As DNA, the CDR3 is TGCAGTGCTAGAGATCGGGGAGTGGATCAGCCCCAGCATTTT. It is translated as CSARDRGVDQPQHF.

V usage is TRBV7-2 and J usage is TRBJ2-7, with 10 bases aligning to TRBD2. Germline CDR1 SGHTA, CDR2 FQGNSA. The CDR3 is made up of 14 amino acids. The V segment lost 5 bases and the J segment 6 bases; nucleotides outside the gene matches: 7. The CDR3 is CASSTSTSGTEQYF. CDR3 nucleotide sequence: TGTGCCAGCAGCACCAGTACTAGCGGGACCGAGCAGTACTTC.

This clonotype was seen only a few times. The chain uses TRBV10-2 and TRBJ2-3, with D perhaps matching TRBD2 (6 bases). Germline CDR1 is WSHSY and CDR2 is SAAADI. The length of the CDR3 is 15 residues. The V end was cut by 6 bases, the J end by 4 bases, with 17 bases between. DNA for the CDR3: TGCGCCAGCAGCAAAATGGACTATCCTGCAGATACGCAGTATTTT. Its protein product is CASSKMDYPADTQYF.

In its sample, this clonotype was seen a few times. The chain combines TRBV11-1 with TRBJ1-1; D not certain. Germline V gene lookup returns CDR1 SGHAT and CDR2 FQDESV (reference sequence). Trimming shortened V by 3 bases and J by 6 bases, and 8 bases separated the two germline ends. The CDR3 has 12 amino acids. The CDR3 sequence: CASSLTTSEAFF. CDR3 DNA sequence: TGTGCCAGCAGCTTGACTACTTCTGAAGCTTTCTTT. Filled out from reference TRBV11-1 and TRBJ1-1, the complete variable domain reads EAEVAQSPRYKITEKSQAVAFWCDPISGHATLYWYRQILGQGPELLVQFQDESVVDDSQLPKDRFSAERLKGVDSTLKIQPAELGDSAMYLCASSLTTSEAFFGQGTRLTVV.

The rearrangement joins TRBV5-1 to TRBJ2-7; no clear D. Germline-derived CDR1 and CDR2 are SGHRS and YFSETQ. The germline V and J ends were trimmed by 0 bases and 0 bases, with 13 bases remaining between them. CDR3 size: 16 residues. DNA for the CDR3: TGCGCCAGCAGCTTGGGCGTCGGCCAGAGCTCCTACGAGCAGTACTTC. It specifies CASSLGVGQSSYEQYF.

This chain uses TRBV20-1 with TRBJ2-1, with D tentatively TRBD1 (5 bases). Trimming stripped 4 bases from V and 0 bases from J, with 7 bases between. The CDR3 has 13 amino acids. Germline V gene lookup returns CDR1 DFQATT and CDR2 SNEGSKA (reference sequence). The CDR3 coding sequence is TGCAGTGCTAATCAGGGCTCCTACAATGAGCAGTTCTTC. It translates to CSANQGSYNEQFF.

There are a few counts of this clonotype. The CDR3 nucleotides are TGTGCCACCAGTAACGCGGCCCTAGATACGCAGTATTTT. Its translation: CATSNAALDTQYF. The chain uses TRBV24-1 and TRBJ2-3; D gene ambiguous. This CDR3 spans 13 amino acids. The ends were cut back, 6 bases at V and 5 bases at J, with 11 bases in the middle. Germline loops: CDR1 KGHDR, CDR2 SFDVKD.

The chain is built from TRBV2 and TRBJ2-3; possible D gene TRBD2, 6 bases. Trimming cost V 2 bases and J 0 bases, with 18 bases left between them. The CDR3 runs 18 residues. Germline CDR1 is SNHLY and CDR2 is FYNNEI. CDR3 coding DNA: TGTGCCAGCAGTGAAATGGCTAGCGTTCTTACTAGCACAGATACGCAGTATTTT. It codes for CASSEMASVLTSTDTQYF.